Included here is one TCR beta chain sequence, with context. This entry comes from a study of blood T cell repertoires in COVID-19. Original data processing: Estimation of nucleated cell counts was performed using reference gene primer amplification. Using immunoSEQ multiplex PCR, the repertoire was profiled, and TCRdb retains in-frame clones only, with some absent. V, J and clone size reflect that table, while D and trimming were determined from the DNA. The sample carries 200,000 to 250,000 clones, over 80% recorded once. The germline CDR1 and CDR2 sequences are SQVTM and ANQGSEA. This CDR3 spans 14 amino acids. V trimming: 5 bases; J trimming: 5 bases; junction bases outside the gene matches: 10.

Sequencing was performed on peripheral blood. This chain joins TRBV29-1 and TRBJ2-5, with 8 bases lining up with TRBD1. This TCR came from a human donor in a cohort sampled during active COVID-19. In nucleotides, the CDR3 is TGCAGCGTTTTCGGTCAGGGGGCCGGGGAGACCCAGTACTTC. This sequence encodes CSVFGQGAGETQYF. Full variable domain (rest looked up from reference TRBV29-1 and TRBJ2-5): SAVISQKPSRDICQRGTSLTIQCQVDSQVTMMFWYRQQPGQSLTLIATANQGSEATYESGFVIDKFPISRPNLTFSTLTVSNMSPEDSSIYLCSVFGQGAGETQYFGPGTRLLVL.